This T cell receptor (beta chain) is from a study of T-cell memory formation after mild COVID-19. Study-wide background: Most TCR clusters belonged to a single donor. Findings of the study overall: The second-wave clones peaking on day 37 were not confirmed as SARS-CoV-2-specific. CD4/CD8 balance held among clones contracting day 15 to 85, and later expanders leaned CD4+.

Trimming shortened V by 2 bases and J by 2 bases, and 12 bases separated the two germline ends. The germline gives CDR1 MNHEY, CDR2 SVGAGI. The length of the CDR3 is 15 residues. Sample barcodes and UMIs were carried by the TCR alpha and TCR beta cDNA libraries that 5'RACE generated with constant-segment primers. MiXCR, applied by TCRdb to the 5' RACE reads, yields one record per CDR3 protein. This sample has under 550,000 distinct CDR3 sequences; under 20% occur once, and the top ten carry around a fifth. A note on this clonotype: Its cognate antigen is unknown.

This clonotype was sampled from a man younger than 30 who had mild COVID-19 (a few samples of this study predate the infection). Cell type and time point are not known. The specimen sequenced was PBMCs or a T cell subset sorted from them (not recorded which). The chain links TRBV6-5 to TRBJ2-5; a possible D gene is TRBD1 (6 bases). This chain's CDR3 is CASSYPGHTQETQYF. As DNA, the CDR3 is TGTGCCAGCAGTTACCCGGGACACACTCAAGAGACCCAGTACTTC.